A selection of T cell receptor beta chains follows, all from one sample in a study of CD8 T cells in ankylosing spondylitis. MiXCR, applied by TCRdb to the 5' RACE reads, yields one record per CDR3 protein. The sample includes 150,000 to 200,000 distinct CDR3 sequences, about 20% of them seen just once. Sequences were obtained from blood, either unsorted or a sorted T cell fraction (not recorded which). The receptors derive from a male donor aged 5-30 years with ankylosing spondylitis or in good health (not recorded which). Both conserved end residues are part of each CDR3. A D gene is named only where the DNA matches it firmly. Size is omitted from some rows. Given values are once, few, many or a class for expanded clones.

15	TRBV5-1	many	TRBJ2-5	.	CASSLPPRGEETQYF	TGCGCCAGCAGCTTGCCCCCTAGGGGGGAAGAGACCCAGTACTTC
17	TRBV9	many	TRBJ2-1	TRBD2	CASSWRLAGGGNNEQFF	TGTGCCAGCAGCTGGCGACTAGCGGGAGGAGGCAACAATGAGCAGTTCTTC
13	TRBV6-5	many	TRBJ1-4	.	CASSYSQAEKLFF	TGTGCCAGCAGTTACTCACAGGCTGAAAAACTGTTTTTT
17	TRBV7-9	many	TRBJ1-1	TRBD1	CASSLVLGQGVWTEAFF	TGTGCCAGCAGCTTAGTTCTCGGACAGGGAGTGTGGACTGAAGCTTTCTTT
18	TRBV7-2	many	TRBJ2-1	.	CASSLGSVGAPLFNEQFF	TGTGCCAGCAGCCTAGGTTCGGTGGGGGCCCCTCTTTTCAATGAGCAGTTCTTC
16	TRBV12-3/TRBV12-4	many	TRBJ1-5	TRBD1	CASSFGQGAGGQPQHF	TGTGCCAGCAGTTTTGGACAGGGCGCGGGAGGTCAGCCCCAGCATTTT
14	TRBV12-3/TRBV12-4	many	TRBJ2-1	.	CASSFSPTHNEQFF	TGTGCCAGCAGTTTTTCTCCTACCCACAATGAGCAGTTCTTC
19	TRBV14	many	TRBJ2-3	TRBD2	CASSQFRPSGLIGTDTQYF	TGTGCCAGCAGCCAATTTAGACCTAGCGGTCTTATTGGTACAGATACGCAGTATTTT
13	TRBV4-3	many	TRBJ2-7	.	CASSTLGGGEQYF	TGCGCCAGCAGCACATTAGGGGGTGGGGAGCAGTACTTC
18	TRBV12-3/TRBV12-4	many	TRBJ2-1	TRBD1	CASSLRDRGLVSPNEQFF	TGTGCCAGCAGTCTCCGGGACAGGGGGCTTGTTTCCCCCAATGAGCAGTTCTTC
14	TRBV29-1	once	TRBJ2-5	TRBD1	CSAQHGQGQETQYF	TGCAGCGCTCAACACGGACAGGGCCAAGAGACCCAGTACTTC
15	TRBV12-3/TRBV12-4	many	TRBJ2-2	TRBD2	CASSLQRLATGELFF	TGTGCCAGCAGTTTACAGCGACTAGCCACCGGGGAGCTGTTTTTT
14	TRBV29-1	.	TRBJ2-3	TRBD1	CSVPGQGFSDTQYF	TGCAGCGTGCCGGGACAGGGTTTCTCAGATACGCAGTATTTT
13	TRBV11-2	many	TRBJ2-7	TRBD2	CASSRLAGYEQYF	TGTGCCAGCAGCAGACTAGCGGGCTACGAGCAGTACTTC
12	TRBV20-1	.	TRBJ2-1	.	CSARVRNNEQFF	TGCAGTGCTAGAGTTCGAAACAATGAGCAGTTCTTC
14	TRBV30	many	TRBJ2-7	TRBD2	CAWSTGGSSHEQYF	TGTGCCTGGAGTACAGGCGGGAGTTCCCACGAGCAGTACTTC
15	TRBV18	.	TRBJ2-5	.	CASSPPSRGQETQYF	TGTGCCAGCTCACCACCGTCGAGGGGGCAAGAGACCCAGTACTTC
13	TRBV20-1	many	TRBJ1-1	TRBD1	CSARDRGNTEAFF	TGCAGTGCTAGGGACAGGGGAAACACTGAAGCTTTCTTT
15	TRBV3-1	many	TRBJ2-1	.	CASSQVLDTYNEQFF	TGTGCCAGCAGCCAAGTCCTAGACACCTACAATGAGCAGTTCTTC
13	TRBV12-3/TRBV12-4	many	TRBJ1-4	.	CASSWSGNEKLFF	TGTGCCAGCAGTTGGTCAGGGAATGAAAAACTGTTTTTT
15	TRBV20-1	many	TRBJ2-7	TRBD2	CSASAPSGSGYEQYF	TGCAGTGCTAGTGCCCCGAGCGGGAGTGGGTACGAGCAGTACTTC
12	TRBV12-3/TRBV12-4	many	TRBJ2-2	.	CASSPDDGELFF	TGTGCCAGCAGTCCCGATGACGGGGAGCTGTTTTTT
13	TRBV6-1	many	TRBJ1-4	.	CASTRQISEKLFF	TGTGCCAGCACCAGACAGATCAGTGAAAAACTGTTTTTT
15	TRBV27	.	TRBJ2-3	.	CASSLWDTSTDTQYF	TGTGCCAGCAGTTTATGGGACACTAGCACAGATACGCAGTATTTT
17	TRBV18	many	TRBJ2-4	.	CASSFMEGAVTKNIQYF	TGTGCCAGCTCGTTCATGGAGGGGGCAGTAACCAAAAACATTCAGTACTTC
18	TRBV28	few	TRBJ2-7	.	CASSSSPGLGSSSYEQYF	TGTGCCAGCAGTTCCTCCCCCGGGTTAGGCAGCTCCTCCTACGAGCAGTACTTC